The 32 T cell receptor beta chains presented below share a single source sample, sequenced in a study of early T cells in non-severe SARS-CoV-2 infection. MiXCR was run by TCRdb on the 5' RACE reads, yielding one entry per CDR3 protein. This table holds 30,000 to 45,000 distinct CDR3 sequences, 3% to 4% found once. Sequenced: whole blood. The receptors derive from an adult who was a healthcare worker with PCR-confirmed SARS-CoV-2 infection or an uninfected control (not recorded which).

This clonotype has ten or more counts. A junction end diverges from the germline sequence, so it may reflect a read error. The V call is TRBV7-7, the J call TRBJ2-1; TRBD2 aligns across 13 bases. CDR3 length: 19 amino acids. Germline values: CDR1 SSHAT, CDR2 FNYEAQ (reference sequence). The CDR3 loop is CASSLEPGLAGHSYNEQFF. The CDR3 DNA follows: TGTGCTAGCAGCTTAGAACCGGGACTAGCGGGACACTCCTACAATGAGCAGTTCTTC. Full variable domain (missing parts from reference TRBV7-7 and TRBJ2-1): GAGVSQSPRYKVTKRGQDVTLRCDPISSHATLYWYQQALGQGPEFLTYFNYEAQPDKSGLPSDRFSAERPEGSISTLTIQRTEQRDSAMYRCASSLEPGLAGHSYNEQFFGPGTRLTVL.

This clonotype was found many times. The chain couples TRBV20-1 to TRBJ2-1; the match to TRBD2 covers 9 bases. The germline V gene has CDR1 DFQATT and CDR2 SNEGSKA (reference sequence). The V and J ends lost 6 bases and 1 base, in that order; junction bases with no gene match: 10. The CDR3 is 16 residues long. The CDR3 sequence: CSAAPAGGFSYNEQFF. CDR3 DNA: TGCAGTGCAGCACCGGCGGGGGGGTTTTCCTACAATGAGCAGTTCTTC.

This clonotype was recorded many times. V is TRBV28 and J is TRBJ1-4; maybe TRBD1 (6 bases). In germline, CDR1 is MDHEN, CDR2 SYDVKM. This CDR3 spans 15 amino acids. V dropped 5 bases and J dropped 3 bases, with 13 bases sitting between them. The CDR3 sequence is CASSPTGSANEKLFF. As DNA, the CDR3 is TGTGCCAGCAGTCCCACAGGGTCCGCTAATGAAAAACTGTTTTTT.

This clonotype was detected ten times or more. The chain employs TRBV5-6 and TRBJ2-1; D possibly corresponds to TRBD1 (6 bases). CDR1 and CDR2 (germline): SGHDT, YYEEEE. V was shortened by 0 bases and J by 9 bases, with 16 bases between the two germline ends. This CDR3 contains 15 residues. The CDR3 loop reads CASSLDPGVDGEQFF. The CDR3 nucleotides read TGTGCCAGCAGCTTGGATCCAGGGGTTGATGGTGAGCAGTTCTTC.

This clonotype was counted ten times or more. The chain has TRBV19 and TRBJ1-5; 8 bases line up with TRBD1. With 5 bases clipped from V and 5 bases from J, the junction kept 5 bases outside the gene matches. The CDR3 spans 14 residues. Germline V CDR1 and CDR2: LNHDA, SQIVND (reference sequence). CDR3 sequence (DNA): TGTGCCAGTAGTCCGGGACAGGACCATCAGCCCCAGCATTTT. Its protein is CASSPGQDHQPQHF.

This clonotype occurred many times. The chain has TRBV6-6 and TRBJ1-5; possibly TRBD1 for D (6 bases). The CDR3 runs to 15 residues. Germline CDR1 reads MNHNY; CDR2 reads SVGAGI (reference sequence). V was pared by 5 bases and J by 1 base, with 12 bases between. The CDR3 reads CASSPRGASNQPQHF. DNA of the CDR3: TGTGCCAGCAGTCCTAGGGGGGCGAGCAATCAGCCCCAGCATTTT.

This clonotype was detected many times. V and J are TRBV6-2 or TRBV6-3 and TRBJ2-2; TRBD2 aligns across 10 bases. The CDR3 is 17 amino acids. Germline V gives CDR1 MNHEY, CDR2 SVGEGT. V was pared by 1 base and J by 1 base, with 3 bases of the junction left unmatched. CDR3 residues: CASSYWTSGQNTGELFF. CDR3 DNA sequence: TGTGCCAGCAGTTACTGGACTAGCGGACAGAACACCGGGGAGCTGTTTTTT.

This clonotype came up many times. J is TRBJ1-2 and V is TRBV29-1; D not certain. CDR3 size: 8 residues. Trimming left V 8 bases short and J 7 bases short, with 5 bases between. Germline V gene sequence: CDR1 SQVTM, CDR2 ANQGSEA. DNA for the CDR3: TGCAGCCCCGGTGGCTACACCTTC. It encodes CSPGGYTF.

The table lists this clonotype with many counts. J is TRBJ2-3 and V is TRBV5-1; D not resolved. CDR3 length equals 13 residues. V dropped 1 base and J dropped 4 bases, with 7 bases sitting between them. CDR1 and CDR2 from the germline V gene are SGHRS and YFSETQ. CDR3 nucleotide sequence: TGCGCCAGCAGCTTGAACGTGGCAGATACGCAGTATTTT. It is translated as CASSLNVADTQYF.

This clonotype was seen ten or more times. CDR3: CASSEAGLGRNEQFF. In DNA form, the CDR3 reads TGTGCCAGCAGCGAGGCGGGACTAGGTCGTAATGAGCAGTTCTTC. This chain joins TRBV7-9 and TRBJ2-1; TRBD2 matches 8 bases. The V and J ends lost 5 bases and 7 bases, in that order; junction bases with no gene match: 10. This CDR3 has 15 amino acids. Germline V lookup: CDR1 SEHNR, CDR2 FQNEAQ (reference sequence).

This clonotype was recorded at least ten times. The chain links TRBV5-6 to TRBJ2-5, with 7 bases matching TRBD2. Germline V gene sequence: CDR1 SGHDT, CDR2 YYEEEE. J was trimmed by 5 bases and V by 1 base; bases with no gene match: 5. The CDR3 covers 14 residues. The CDR3 DNA reads TGTGCCAGCAGCTTGTGGGAGGGTTTGGAGACCCAGTACTTC. Encoded protein: CASSLWEGLETQYF. Combining the CDR3 with reference TRBV5-6 and TRBJ2-5 gives the whole variable domain DAGVTQSPTHLIKTRGQQVTLRCSPKSGHDTVSWYQQALGQGPQFIFQYYEEEERQRGNFPDRFSGHQFPNYSSELNVNALLLGDSALYLCASSLWEGLETQYFGPGTRLLVL.

This clonotype was seen many times. The chain employs TRBV24-1 and TRBJ2-1; the match to TRBD1 covers 7 bases. Germline CDR1 and CDR2: KGHDR and SFDVKD. The CDR3 covers 16 residues. After removal of 1 base from V and 3 bases from J, the junction contained 5 bases not matched to a gene. The CDR3 DNA sequence: TGTGCCACCAGTGATTTAGACAGGGCCGGCTACAATGAGCAGTTCTTC. Translating gives CATSDLDRAGYNEQFF.

At least ten counts were recorded for this clonotype. The rearrangement joins TRBV24-1 to TRBJ2-5, with 11 bases identical to TRBD2. Germline CDR1 reads KGHDR; CDR2 reads SFDVKD. The CDR3 sequence is 15 residues long. V shed 6 bases and J 2 bases; nucleotides not matched to a gene: 4. CDR3 sequence reads: CATSMTSGNQETQYF. CDR3 nucleotide sequence: TGTGCCACCAGTATGACTAGCGGGAATCAAGAGACCCAGTACTTC.

This clonotype was observed many times. V gene TRBV4-2 combines with J gene TRBJ2-3, with 10 nucleotides matching TRBD1. CDR1 LGHNA and CDR2 YNFKEQ come from the germline V gene. V shed 6 bases, J shed 1 base, and the junction held 7 bases outside the gene matches. This CDR3 is 16 amino acids long. CDR3 nucleotide sequence: TGTGCCAGCAGTAGTATTGGGACAGGGGGCACAGATACGCAGTATTTT. Encoded protein: CASSSIGTGGTDTQYF.

At least ten counts were recorded for this clonotype. The chain carries TRBV7-2 and TRBJ2-6; D is ambiguous. The CDR3 runs to 15 residues. From germline, CDR1 is SGHTA and CDR2 FQGNSA. Trimming removed 5 bases at V and 0 bases at J, with 8 bases between. The CDR3, as DNA: TGTGCCAGCAGCGCGGACCCCTCTGGGGCCAACGTCCTGACTTTC. Its protein is CASSADPSGANVLTF.

This clonotype has at least ten counts. The chain has TRBV25-1 and TRBJ2-1, with D uncertain. The germline CDR1 and CDR2 sequences are MGHDK and SYGVNS. The CDR3 length is 14 residues. V was trimmed by 5 bases and J by 0 bases, leaving 8 bases between them. The CDR3 region has the DNA TGTGCCAGCAGTTGGAAAAGCTCCTACAATGAGCAGTTCTTC. It codes for CASSWKSSYNEQFF.

In its sample, this clonotype was seen many times. The chain carries TRBV7-9 and TRBJ2-1; D gene unclear. There are 12 residues in the CDR3. Trimming removed 5 bases from V and 9 bases from J, with 11 bases in between. CDR1 and CDR2 (germline): SEHNR, FQNEAQ (reference sequence). In nucleotides, the CDR3 is TGTGCCAGCAGCCTGGTCAGCGCTGAGCAGTTCTTC. Protein product: CASSLVSAEQFF. The full variable domain, completed using reference TRBV7-9 and TRBJ2-1, is DTGVSQNPRHKITKRGQNVTFRCDPISEHNRLYWYRQTLGQGPEFLTYFQNEAQLEKSRLLSDRFSAERPKGSFSTLEIQRTEQGDSAMYLCASSLVSAEQFFGPGTRLTVL.

This clonotype was recorded many times. V is TRBV5-1 and J is TRBJ2-7; the D gene is possibly TRBD1 (6 bases). With 4 bases removed from V and 2 bases from J, the gap between germline ends came to 13 bases. Looked up from germline, CDR1 is SGHRS and CDR2 is YFSETQ. The CDR3 is 14 amino acids. In nucleotides, the CDR3 is TGCGCCAGCAGCCAAGGACAGTGGACCTACGAGCAGTACTTC. Amino acid sequence: CASSQGQWTYEQYF.

This clonotype has ten or more counts. The chain joins TRBV6-6 to TRBJ1-1, with D maybe TRBD1 (6 bases). CDR1 and CDR2 from the germline V gene are MNHNY and SVGAGI (reference sequence). Trimming left V 6 bases short and J 7 bases short, with 15 bases between. The CDR3 length is 13 residues. CDR3 sequence reads: CASSTGTPVEAFF. The CDR3 coding sequence is TGTGCCAGCAGCACCGGGACACCGGTTGAAGCTTTCTTT.

This chain joins TRBV9 and TRBJ2-1, with TRBD2 identical over 9 bases. The CDR3 has 19 residues. CDR1 SGDLS and CDR2 YYNGEE come from the germline V gene. V shed 0 bases, J shed 4 bases, and the junction held 14 bases outside the gene matches. The CDR3 region has the DNA TGTGCCAGCAGCGTAGGAAATTTGCCCGGGACTAGCCCTTACAATGAGCAGTTCTTC. Encoded protein: CASSVGNLPGTSPYNEQFF.

This clonotype was seen at least ten times. The chain couples TRBV28 to TRBJ1-5; no clear D gene. There are 17 residues in the CDR3. The V end lost 4 bases, the J end lost 0 bases, and 16 bases lay between the germline ends. CDR1 is MDHEN, CDR2 SYDVKM, per germline. CDR3 sequence (DNA): TGTGCCAGCAGTTCGAAGTTCCAGACGTATAGCAATCAGCCCCAGCATTTT. Translating gives CASSSKFQTYSNQPQHF.

With respect to this clonotype: A read error may account for a junction end that differs from germline. The chain is built from TRBV30 and TRBJ2-3; either TRBD1 or TRBD2 may supply D (6 bases each). The V gene's germline CDR1 is GTSNPN and CDR2 SVGIG (reference sequence). CDR3 length: 14 residues. CDR3: CAWEKGGSTGTQYF. The CDR3 nucleotides are TGTGCCTGGGAAAAGGGGGGTAGCACAGGTACGCAGTATTTT.

This clonotype was picked up many times. This chain uses TRBV12-3 or TRBV12-4 with TRBJ1-1; 7 positions match TRBD1. The CDR3 sequence is 13 residues long. J gave up 6 bases and V 5 bases, and 6 bases lay outside the gene matches. This CDR3 reads CASSRQGVSEAFF. DNA of the CDR3: TGTGCCAGCAGTCGACAGGGAGTTTCTGAAGCTTTCTTT.

The rearrangement uses TRBV2 and TRBJ2-3; tentatively, D is TRBD2 (5 bases). Germline CDR1 and CDR2: SNHLY and FYNNEI. The germline V and J ends were trimmed by 7 bases and 3 bases, with 14 bases remaining between them. This CDR3 region has 14 residues. CDR3 DNA: TGTGCCAGCAACCTGGGAGTTCGGACAGATACGCAGTATTTT. This gives the protein CASNLGVRTDTQYF.

This clonotype was seen more than once but under ten times. The rearrangement joins TRBV20-1 to TRBJ2-1; 8 bases agree with TRBD2. V gave up 5 bases and J gave up 0 bases; unmatched junction bases: 15. The CDR3 spans 18 residues. CDR1 is DFQATT, CDR2 SNEGSKA, per germline (reference sequence). The CDR3 region has the DNA TGCAGTGCTCAAATTCGTGCGGGAGGCCGAGGCTCCTACAATGAGCAGTTCTTC. As protein: CSAQIRAGGRGSYNEQFF.

In its sample, this clonotype was seen many times. The chain is built from TRBV7-8 and TRBJ1-1; D remains unclear. Germline V gives CDR1 SGHVS, CDR2 FQNEAQ. V lost 1 base and J 2 bases, leaving 17 bases between the germline ends. The CDR3 consists of 17 residues. The CDR3 bases are TGTGCCAGCAGCTTAGGCACGGTCCGACTCATTAACACTGAAGCTTTCTTT. Translating gives CASSLGTVRLINTEAFF. The full variable domain, completed using reference TRBV7-8 and TRBJ1-1, is GAGVSQSPRYKVAKRGQDVALRCDPISGHVSLFWYQQALGQGPEFLTYFQNEAQLDKSGLPSDRFFAERPEGSVSTLKIQRTQQEDSAVYLCASSLGTVRLINTEAFFGQGTRLTVV.

This chain uses TRBV28 with TRBJ2-2; weak D call: TRBD2 (6 bases). The CDR3 consists of 15 residues. The germline V gene encodes CDR1 MDHEN and CDR2 SYDVKM. V lost 2 bases, J lost 2 bases, and 9 bases lay in between. CDR3 region: CASSLVTSNTGELFF. CDR3 DNA sequence: TGTGCCAGCAGTTTAGTAACTAGCAACACCGGGGAGCTGTTTTTT.

This clonotype was counted many times. The chain recombines TRBV27 with TRBJ2-7, with unresolved D. There are 15 residues in the CDR3. V lost 8 bases and J 6 bases, leaving 23 bases between the germline ends. Germline V gives CDR1 MNHEY, CDR2 SMNVEV (reference sequence). CDR3 coding DNA: TGTGCCAGCCCCTGGGAAAACCTGTGCTTTCCCGAGCAGTACGTC. Translation gives CASPWENLCFPEQYV.

This clonotype was detected ten times or more. The chain links TRBV10-3 to TRBJ2-1, with TRBD2 identical over 7 bases. Germline trimming cut 0 bases from V and 5 bases from J; bases unmatched to any gene: 7. From germline, CDR1 is ENHRY and CDR2 SYGVKD. There are 16 residues in the CDR3. CDR3 DNA: TGTGCCATCAGTGAGTCCGGGACTACCCAAAACAATGAGCAGTTCTTC. This encodes CAISESGTTQNNEQFF.

This clonotype was detected a few times. The chain couples TRBV18 to TRBJ2-3; D not certain. There are 15 residues in the CDR3. Germline V CDR1 and CDR2: KGHSH, LQKENI. V lost 3 bases to trimming and J lost 3 bases, with 13 bases between them. The CDR3 bases are TGTGCCAGCTCACCTTCCAGAGGAAGTACAGATACGCAGTATTTT. Translated, it gives CASSPSRGSTDTQYF.

This clonotype was observed many times. The chain links TRBV12-3 or TRBV12-4 to TRBJ2-3; TRBD1 agrees at 9 bases. J lost 2 bases, V lost 5 bases, and 5 bases had no gene match. The CDR3 is made up of 15 amino acids. DNA for the CDR3: TGTGCCAGCAGTCTGGACAGGGGCACCACAGATACGCAGTATTTT. It yields the protein CASSLDRGTTDTQYF.

With regard to this clonotype: Likely a read error: the CDR3 ends without its conserved phenylalanine or tryptophan. J is TRBJ2-6 and V is TRBV4-2; TRBD2 aligns across 12 bases. Germline V gene data show CDR1 as LGHNA and CDR2 as YNFKEQ. The CDR3 spans 19 residues. After removal of 1 base from V and 2 bases from J, the junction contained 6 bases not matched to a gene. CDR3 bases: TGTGCCAGCAGCCAAGCTAGCGGGAGGGTCAGGCCTGGGGCCAACGTCCTGACTTCC. Protein product: CASSQASGRVRPGANVLTS.